Given below is one T cell receptor beta chain in context. Produced via immunoSEQ multiplex PCR; TCRdb's table is partial and in-frame only. The table includes more than 45,000 clones, 90% to 95% detected once. The CDR3 is 14 residues long. V lost 5 bases and J lost 5; bases outside the gene matches: 5. Per the germline V gene, CDR1 is SGHTA and CDR2 is FQGNSA. The data belong to a study of T cell changes during pregnancy in multiple sclerosis. The TCR comes from a female donor with multiple sclerosis, enrolled in a pregnancy study. This sequence joins TRBV7-2 and TRBJ2-1, with 8 bases aligning to TRBD1. The sequencing here drew on CD8+ T cells from peripheral blood mononuclear cells, taken in the second trimester of pregnancy. Here the CDR3 DNA reads TGTGCCAGCAGCCCCTCGACAGGGGACAATGAGCAGTTCTTC. This encodes CASSPSTGDNEQFF.